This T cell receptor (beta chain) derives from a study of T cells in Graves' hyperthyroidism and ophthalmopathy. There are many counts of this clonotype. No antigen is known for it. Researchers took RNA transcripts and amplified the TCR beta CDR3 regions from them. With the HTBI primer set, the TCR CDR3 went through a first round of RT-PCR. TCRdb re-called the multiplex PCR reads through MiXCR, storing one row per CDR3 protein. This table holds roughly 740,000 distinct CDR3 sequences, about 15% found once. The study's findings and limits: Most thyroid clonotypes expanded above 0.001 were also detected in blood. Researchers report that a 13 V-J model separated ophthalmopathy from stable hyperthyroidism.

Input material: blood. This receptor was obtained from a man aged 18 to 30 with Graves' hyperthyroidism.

CDR3: CASSNGRYTDTQYF. CDR3 sequence (DNA): TGTGCCAGCAGCAATGGACGGTACACAGATACGCAGTATTTT. This chain uses TRBV7-9 with TRBJ2-3, with D uncertain. The CDR3 is 14 residues long. V was shortened by 5 bases and J by 2 bases, with 11 bases between the two germline ends. Per the germline V gene, CDR1 is SEHNR and CDR2 is FQNEAQ (reference sequence).